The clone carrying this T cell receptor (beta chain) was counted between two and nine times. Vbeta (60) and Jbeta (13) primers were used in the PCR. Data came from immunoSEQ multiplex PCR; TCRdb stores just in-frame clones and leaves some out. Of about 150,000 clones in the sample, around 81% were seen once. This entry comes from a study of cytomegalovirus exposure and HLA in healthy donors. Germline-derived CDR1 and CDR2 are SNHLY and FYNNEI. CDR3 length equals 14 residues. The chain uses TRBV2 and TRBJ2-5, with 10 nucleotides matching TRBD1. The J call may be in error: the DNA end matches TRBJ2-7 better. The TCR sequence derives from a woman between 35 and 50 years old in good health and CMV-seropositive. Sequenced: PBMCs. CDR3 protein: CASSERDRGYEQYF. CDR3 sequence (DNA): TGTGCCAGCAGTGAACGGGACAGGGGTTACGAGCAGTACTTC.